This T cell receptor beta chain came from a study of OX40 agonist ivuxolimab in advanced cancers. Overall study context: Prior anti-PD-1, anti-PD-L1 or anti-CTLA-4 therapy did not bar entry, and more than 35% had some. Three patients had partial responses: one hepatocellular carcinoma, two cutaneous melanoma.

Produced via immunoSEQ multiplex PCR; TCRdb's table is partial and in-frame only. The table shows about 77,000 clones, with around 90% occurring only once. Germline lookup yields CDR1 SGHNT and CDR2 YYREEE (reference sequence). The V gene end was trimmed by 0 bases and the J gene end by 6 bases; junction bases not matched to a gene: 6. This CDR3 is built from 16 residues. Note on this clone: Antigen unknown.

Study-wide points: At doses 0.1 to 3.0 mg/kg, CD4+ and CD8+ clones expanded.

The clonotype was recovered from an adult with an advanced solid tumor such as melanoma, head and neck, liver or kidney cancer. The chain couples TRBV5-4 to TRBJ2-3; 11 bases match TRBD2. The material was CD4+ or CD8+ T cells sorted from blood, obtained in a trial of the OX40 agonist ivuxolimab. CDR3 loop: CASSLVLAGVSDTQYF. CDR3 nucleotide sequence: TGTGCCAGCAGCTTGGTACTAGCGGGGGTTTCCGATACGCAGTATTTT. Together with reference TRBV5-4 and TRBJ2-3, the CDR3 gives the full variable domain: ETGVTQSPTHLIKTRGQQVTLRCSSQSGHNTVSWYQQALGQGPQFIFQYYREEENGRGNFPPRFSGLQFPNYSSELNVNALELDDSALYLCASSLVLAGVSDTQYFGPGTRLTVL.